This TCR beta chain is from a study of identical twins. Regarding this clonotype: Its antigen remains unidentified.

The study, taken as a whole, reports: Sharing of beta out-of-frame sequences by twins showed a weaker excess. Low generation-probability sequences were in excess among twin-shared out-of-frame alpha sequences.

TCRdb processed the 5' RACE reads anew with MiXCR; each CDR3 protein has one entry. The sample has just under 650,000 distinct CDR3 sequences, about 7.6% seen once. CDR1 and CDR2 from the germline V gene are SGDLS and YYNGEE. The V and J ends lost 4 bases and 6 bases, in that order; junction bases with no gene match: 6. The CDR3 consists of 15 residues. These records were also assigned to another study, of yellow fever vaccine responses in identical twins. That work states: In identical twins, vaccine T cell responses appeared partly shared and partly individual.

Material for sequencing was PBMCs. This TCR was sampled from a young woman in good health. The chain is built from TRBV9 and TRBJ2-1; TRBD2 matches at 11 bases. The CDR3 loop is CASSTTSGASNEQFF. DNA of the CDR3: TGTGCCAGCAGCACGACTAGCGGGGCCTCCAATGAGCAGTTCTTC. Complete variable domain (other parts from reference TRBV9 and TRBJ2-1): DSGVTQTPKHLITATGQRVTLRCSPRSGDLSVYWYQQSLDQGLQFLIQYYNGEERAKGNILERFSAQQFPDLHSELNLSSLELGDSALYFCASSTTSGASNEQFFGPGTRLTVL.